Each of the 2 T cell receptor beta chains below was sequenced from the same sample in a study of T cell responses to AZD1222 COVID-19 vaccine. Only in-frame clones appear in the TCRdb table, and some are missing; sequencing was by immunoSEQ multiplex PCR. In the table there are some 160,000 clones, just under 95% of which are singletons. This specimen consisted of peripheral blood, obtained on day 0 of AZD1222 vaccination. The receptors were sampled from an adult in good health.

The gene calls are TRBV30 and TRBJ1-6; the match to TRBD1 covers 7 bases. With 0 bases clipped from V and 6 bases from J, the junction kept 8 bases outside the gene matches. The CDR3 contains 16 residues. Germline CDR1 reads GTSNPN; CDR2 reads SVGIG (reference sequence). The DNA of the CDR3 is TGTGCCTGGAGTGTAGGGTGGGGACAGCCTAATTCACCCCTCCACTTT. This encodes CAWSVGWGQPNSPLHF.

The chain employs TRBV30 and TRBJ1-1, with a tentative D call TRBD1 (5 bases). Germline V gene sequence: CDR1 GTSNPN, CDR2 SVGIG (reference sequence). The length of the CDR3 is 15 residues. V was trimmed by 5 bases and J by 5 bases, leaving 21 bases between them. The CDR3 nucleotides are TGTGCCTGGGATCCTTCGAGGGGTGGGTGGACTGAAGCTTTCTTT. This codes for CAWDPSRGGWTEAFF.